These T cell receptor beta chains were read from a single sample in a study of CD8+CD57+ T cells in acquired aplastic anemia. TCRdb called the reads again in MiXCR, with one record for every CDR3 protein. The data contain approximately 98,000 distinct CDR3 sequences, approximately 49% of them singletons. Source material: sorted CD4+, CD8+, or CD8+CD57+ T cells (not recorded which) from PBMCs. All receptors derive from a human donor in good health, serving as a control. Both conserved end residues are part of each CDR3. A D gene is named only where the DNA matches it firmly. For some rows the clone size is stated as once, few or many, or as a class when expanded; others skip it.

CASSFAGIDNNQPQHF	TGCGCCAGCAGCTTTGCCGGGATAGACAACAATCAGCCCCAGCATTTT	TRBV5-1	many	TRBJ1-5	-
CASSSGTGDEQFF	TGTGCCAGCAGCTCCGGGACGGGCGATGAGCAGTTCTTC	TRBV7-6	many	TRBJ2-1	-
CASSYSTKGENTEAFF	TGTGCCAGCAGTTACTCGACTAAGGGGGAGAACACTGAAGCTTTCTTT	TRBV6-2/TRBV6-3	-	TRBJ1-1	-
CASSPRGSGLQETQYF	TGTGCCAGCAGCCCCCGTGGGTCAGGCCTCCAAGAGACCCAGTACTTC	TRBV11-3	many	TRBJ2-5	-
CSVVFLWWDTEAFF	TGCAGCGTCGTCTTCCTTTGGTGGGACACTGAAGCTTTCTTT	TRBV29-1	-	TRBJ1-1	-
CASREYRDSYEQYF	TGTGCCAGCAGGGAATACAGGGATTCCTACGAGCAGTACTTC	TRBV2	once	TRBJ2-7	-
CSVREGGGGWYEQYF	TGCAGTGTAAGGGAAGGGGGAGGGGGCTGGTACGAGCAGTACTTC	TRBV20-1	-	TRBJ2-7	-
CASSWTAYNSPLHF	TGTGCCAGCAGTTGGACAGCCTATAATTCACCCCTCCACTTT	TRBV6-5	many	TRBJ1-6	-
CASSGWQAGANVLTF	TGTGCCAGCAGCGGGTGGCAGGCTGGGGCCAACGTCCTGACTTTC	TRBV5-5	-	TRBJ2-6	-
CASSRYEQYF	TGTGCCAGTAGTCGCTACGAGCAGTACTTC	TRBV19	-	TRBJ2-7	-
CAISESDGSYEQYF	TGTGCCATCAGTGAGTCGGACGGCTCCTACGAGCAGTACTTC	TRBV10-3	-	TRBJ2-7	-
CAISESDPTSPLHF	TGTGCCATCAGTGAGTCGGATCCTACTTCACCCCTCCACTTT	TRBV10-3	-	TRBJ1-6	-
CASSQDSGQAFF	TGTGCCAGCAGCCAAGATTCAGGGCAAGCTTTCTTT	TRBV3-1	-	TRBJ1-1	-
CASSEEWGNTGELFF	TGTGCCAGCAGTGAAGAATGGGGGAACACCGGGGAGCTGTTTTTT	TRBV2	many	TRBJ2-2	-
CASSHGTGGPQPQHF	TGTGCCAGCAGCCACGGGACAGGGGGCCCTCAGCCCCAGCATTTT	TRBV12-3/TRBV12-4	-	TRBJ1-5	TRBD1